Below are 9 T cell receptor beta chains sequenced from a single sample in a study of vaccination effects on CD4 cells after COVID-19. Antigen-specific CD4+ T cells expanded by the ViraFEST assay with viral peptide pools were then sequenced. Investigators separated out CD4+ T cells once 10 days of culture had passed. The healthy vaccine recipients, who had no prior SARS-CoV-2 infection, showed negative nucleocapsid antibodies. The data were produced by immunoSEQ multiplex PCR, yet TCRdb's version contains in-frame clones alone and is incomplete. This sample carries 25,000 or so clones, under 75% of them seen once, and the ten largest clones take around 12%. No antigen is known for these receptors. The sequencing used CD4+ T cells from PBMCs cultured with HCoV-OC43 spike peptides, collected before COVID-19 vaccination. Subset noted: HCoV-OC43 spike overlapping peptide pool stimulation. The receptors originated from a human donor who received a COVID-19 vaccine.

The chain links TRBV6-2 or TRBV6-3 to TRBJ2-5; no firm D call. With 5 bases removed from V and 2 bases from J, the gap between germline ends came to 6 bases. The CDR3 totals 12 residues. The germline V gene encodes CDR1 MNHEY and CDR2 SVGEGT. The CDR3 protein is CASSLGQETQYF. CDR3 DNA sequence: TGTGCCAGCAGTCTGGGACAAGAGACCCAGTACTTC.

The V call is TRBV20-1, the J call TRBJ1-1; D unresolved. This CDR3 region has 13 residues. Trimming took 3 bases from V and 5 from J, leaving 13 bases between them. CDR1 is DFQATT, CDR2 SNEGSKA, per germline (reference sequence). The DNA for the CDR3 is TGCAGTGCTAGTCCGACAAGTCGGACTGAAGCTTTCTTT. Translation: CSASPTSRTEAFF.

The J gene is TRBJ1-2, the V gene TRBV3-1 (or the pseudogene TRBV3-2); the match to TRBD1 covers 7 bases. This CDR3 contains 15 residues. The junction had 13 bases not matched to a gene; V was cut back by 4 bases and J by 8 bases. Germline V lookup: CDR1 LGHDT, CDR2 YNNKEL (reference sequence). CDR3 region: CASSPGQNFAQGYTF. In DNA, the CDR3 is TGTGCCAGCAGCCCGGGACAGAACTTTGCACAGGGCTACACCTTC.

This clone appeared once. The chain recombines TRBV18 with TRBJ1-1; D is perhaps TRBD1 (5 bases). The CDR3 extends over 15 amino acids. Trimming left V 2 bases short and J 1 base short, with 11 bases between. Germline V gene lookup returns CDR1 KGHSH and CDR2 LQKENI. The CDR3 bases are TGTGCCAGCTCACCAAGTAGAGACAGGAACACTGAAGCTTTCTTT. This codes for CASSPSRDRNTEAFF.

This chain uses TRBV6-6 with TRBJ2-1, with D unresolved. V was cut by 6 bases and J by 2 bases, with 11 bases left in between. The CDR3 loop spans 14 amino acids. Per the germline V gene, CDR1 is MNHNY and CDR2 is SVGAGI (reference sequence). CDR3 protein: CASSPPVAYNEQFF. In DNA, the CDR3 is TGTGCCAGCAGCCCTCCGGTGGCCTACAATGAGCAGTTCTTC.

The chain has TRBV19 and TRBJ2-6; a weak D match, TRBD1 (6 bases). Germline CDR1 and CDR2: LNHDA and SQIVND (reference sequence). Trimming pared 4 bases from V and 4 bases from J, leaving 14 bases between. CDR3 size: 16 residues. The chain's CDR3 is CASSTSGVSGANVLTF. CDR3 sequence (DNA): TGTGCCAGTAGTACTTCAGGGGTTTCAGGGGCCAACGTCCTGACTTTC.

The J gene is TRBJ1-1, the V gene TRBV18; 7 bases are shared with TRBD1. V shed 3 bases, J shed 4 bases, and the junction held 20 bases outside the gene matches. The CDR3 is 19 residues long. Germline CDR1 KGHSH, CDR2 LQKENI. This CDR3 is CASSPVAKTHRGSATEAFF. The CDR3 coding sequence is TGTGCCAGCTCACCGGTGGCAAAGACACACAGGGGTTCGGCCACTGAAGCTTTCTTT.

The chain carries TRBV29-1 and TRBJ2-5, with TRBD2 identical over 7 bases. Trimming took 4 bases from V and 4 from J; bases not matched to a gene: 12. This CDR3 contains 15 residues. Per the germline V gene, CDR1 is SQVTM and CDR2 is ANQGSEA. This CDR3 is CSVVGSREYGETQYF. DNA of the CDR3: TGCAGCGTTGTTGGCTCGCGGGAGTACGGAGAGACCCAGTACTTC.

This clone is medium-sized (0.01 to 0.1%) in the sample. The DNA of the CDR3 is TGCGCCAGCAGCTCAAGACAGGGTTTGTACACTGAAGCTTTCTTT. Translation gives CASSSRQGLYTEAFF. The chain carries TRBV5-1 and TRBJ1-1, with 7 bases matching TRBD1. Trimming at V came to 3 bases and at J to 3 bases, leaving 8 bases not matched to a gene. Germline V gene data show CDR1 as SGHRS and CDR2 as YFSETQ. This CDR3 has 15 residues.